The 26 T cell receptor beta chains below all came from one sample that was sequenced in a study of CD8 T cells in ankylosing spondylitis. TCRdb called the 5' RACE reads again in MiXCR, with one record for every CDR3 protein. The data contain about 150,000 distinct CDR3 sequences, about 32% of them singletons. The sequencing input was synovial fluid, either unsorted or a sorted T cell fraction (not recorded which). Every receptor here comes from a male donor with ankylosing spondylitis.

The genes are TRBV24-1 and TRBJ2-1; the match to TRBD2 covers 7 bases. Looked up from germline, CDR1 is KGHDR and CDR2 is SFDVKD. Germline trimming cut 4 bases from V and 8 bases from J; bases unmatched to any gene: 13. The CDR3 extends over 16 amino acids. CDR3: CATSDPGGREWDEQFF. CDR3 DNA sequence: TGTGCCACCAGTGACCCCGGAGGGAGGGAGTGGGATGAGCAGTTCTTC.

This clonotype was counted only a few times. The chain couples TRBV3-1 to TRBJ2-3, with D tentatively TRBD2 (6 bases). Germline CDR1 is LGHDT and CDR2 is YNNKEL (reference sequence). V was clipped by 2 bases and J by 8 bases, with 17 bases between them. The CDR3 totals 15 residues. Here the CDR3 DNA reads TGTGCCAGCAGCCAACCCGGGAGCCTAGATCGTACGCAGTATTTT. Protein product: CASSQPGSLDRTQYF.

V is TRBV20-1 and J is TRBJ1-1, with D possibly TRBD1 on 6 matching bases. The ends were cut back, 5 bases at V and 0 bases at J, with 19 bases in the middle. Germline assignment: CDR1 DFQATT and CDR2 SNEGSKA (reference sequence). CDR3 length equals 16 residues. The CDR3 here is CSAQKQGDTMNTEAFF. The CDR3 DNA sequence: TGCAGTGCTCAGAAACAGGGCGATACTATGAACACTGAAGCTTTCTTT.

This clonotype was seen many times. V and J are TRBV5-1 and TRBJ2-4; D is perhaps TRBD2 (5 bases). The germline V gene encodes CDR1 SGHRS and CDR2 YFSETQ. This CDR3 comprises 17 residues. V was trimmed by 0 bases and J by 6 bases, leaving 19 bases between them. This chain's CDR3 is CASSLVGVTPLGNIQYF. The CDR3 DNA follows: TGCGCCAGCAGCTTGGTCGGGGTGACTCCACTCGGAAACATTCAGTACTTC.

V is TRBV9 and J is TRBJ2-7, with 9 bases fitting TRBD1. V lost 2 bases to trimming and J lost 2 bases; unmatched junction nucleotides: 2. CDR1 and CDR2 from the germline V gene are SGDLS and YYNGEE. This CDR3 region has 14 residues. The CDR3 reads CASSVGDRAYEQYF. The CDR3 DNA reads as TGTGCCAGCAGCGTGGGGGACAGGGCCTACGAGCAGTACTTC.

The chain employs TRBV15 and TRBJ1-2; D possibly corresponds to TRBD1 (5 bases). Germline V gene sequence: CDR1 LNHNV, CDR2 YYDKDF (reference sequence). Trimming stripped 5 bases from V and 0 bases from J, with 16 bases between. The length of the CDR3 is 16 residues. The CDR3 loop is CATSRRVGVSNYGYTF. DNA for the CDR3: TGTGCCACCAGCCGCAGGGTGGGAGTTTCTAACTATGGCTACACCTTC.

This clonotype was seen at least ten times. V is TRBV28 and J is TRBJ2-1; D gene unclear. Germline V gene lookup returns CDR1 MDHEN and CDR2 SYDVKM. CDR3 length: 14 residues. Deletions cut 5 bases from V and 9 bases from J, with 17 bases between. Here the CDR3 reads CASSPILLVGEQFF. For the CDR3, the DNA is TGTGCCAGCAGTCCGATCCTTCTTGTGGGTGAGCAGTTCTTC.

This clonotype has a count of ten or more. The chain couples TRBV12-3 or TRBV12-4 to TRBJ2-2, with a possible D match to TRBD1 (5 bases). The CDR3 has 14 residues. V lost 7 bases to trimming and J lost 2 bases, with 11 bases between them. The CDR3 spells CASTWGRNTGELFF. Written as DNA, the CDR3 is TGTGCCAGCACCTGGGGCCGTAACACCGGGGAGCTGTTTTTT.

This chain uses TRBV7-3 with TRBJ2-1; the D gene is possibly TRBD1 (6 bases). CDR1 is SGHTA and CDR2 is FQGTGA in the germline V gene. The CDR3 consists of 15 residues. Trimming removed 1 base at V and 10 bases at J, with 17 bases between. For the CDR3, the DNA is TGTGCCAGCAGCTTAAATCTGGGACAAACAGCCGAGCAGTTCTTC. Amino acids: CASSLNLGQTAEQFF.

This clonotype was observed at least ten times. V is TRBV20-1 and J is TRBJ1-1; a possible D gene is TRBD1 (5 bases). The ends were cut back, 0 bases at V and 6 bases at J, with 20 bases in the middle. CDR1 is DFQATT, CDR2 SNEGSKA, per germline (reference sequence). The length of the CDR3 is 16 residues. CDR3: CSARDLRRGEMAEAFF. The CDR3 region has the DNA TGCAGTGCTAGAGATCTTAGGAGGGGAGAAATGGCTGAAGCTTTCTTT.

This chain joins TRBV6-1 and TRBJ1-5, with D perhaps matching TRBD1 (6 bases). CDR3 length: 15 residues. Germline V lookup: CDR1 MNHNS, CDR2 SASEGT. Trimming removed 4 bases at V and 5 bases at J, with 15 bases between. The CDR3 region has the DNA TGTGCCAGCAGTGCTATGTCACAGGGTTATCAGCCCCAGCATTTT. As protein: CASSAMSQGYQPQHF.

The CDR3 coding sequence is TGTGCCAGCAGACCAGGCCAGAGGGAAGCTTTCTTT. Its protein is CASRPGQREAFF. V gene TRBV28 combines with J gene TRBJ1-1; D is unclear. V was cut by 6 bases and J by 8 bases, with 13 bases left in between. Germline loops: CDR1 MDHEN, CDR2 SYDVKM. The CDR3 runs 12 residues.

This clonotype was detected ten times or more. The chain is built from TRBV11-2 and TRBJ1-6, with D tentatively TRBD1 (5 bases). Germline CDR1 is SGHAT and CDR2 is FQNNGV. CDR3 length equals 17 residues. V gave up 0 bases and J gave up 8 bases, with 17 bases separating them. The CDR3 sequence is CASSLEWEAVGDSPLHF. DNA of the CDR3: TGTGCCAGCAGCTTAGAGTGGGAGGCTGTAGGGGATTCACCCCTCCACTTT.

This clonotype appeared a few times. CDR3 sequence (DNA): TGTGCCAGCAGTTTAGTGTCCCGGGACAGCTATGGCTACACCTTC. The encoded protein is CASSLVSRDSYGYTF. The chain couples TRBV12-3 or TRBV12-4 to TRBJ1-2; the match to TRBD1 covers 7 bases. V was clipped by 1 base and J by 4 bases; unmatched bases: 6. There are 15 residues in the CDR3.

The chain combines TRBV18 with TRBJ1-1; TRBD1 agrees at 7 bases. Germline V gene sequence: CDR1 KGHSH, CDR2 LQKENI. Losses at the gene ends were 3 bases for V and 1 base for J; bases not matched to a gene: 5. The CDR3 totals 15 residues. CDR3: CASSPPQGSNTEAFF. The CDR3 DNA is TGTGCCAGCTCACCCCCACAGGGGTCGAACACTGAAGCTTTCTTT. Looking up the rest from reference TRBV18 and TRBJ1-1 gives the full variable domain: NAGVMQNPRHLVRRRGQEARLRCSPMKGHSHVYWYRQLPEEGLKFMVYLQKENIIDESGMPKERFSAEFPKEGPSILRIQQVVRGDSAAYFCASSPPQGSNTEAFFGQGTRLTVV.

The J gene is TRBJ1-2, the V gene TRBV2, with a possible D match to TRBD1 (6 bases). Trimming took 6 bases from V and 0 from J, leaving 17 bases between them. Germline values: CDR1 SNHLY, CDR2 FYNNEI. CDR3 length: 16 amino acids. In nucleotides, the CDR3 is TGTGCCAGCAGACCCACCCGGACAGAAACTAACTATGGCTACACCTTC. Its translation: CASRPTRTETNYGYTF.

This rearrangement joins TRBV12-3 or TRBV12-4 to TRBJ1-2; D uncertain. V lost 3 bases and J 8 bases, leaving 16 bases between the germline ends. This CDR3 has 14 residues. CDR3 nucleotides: TGTGCCAGCAGTTTTGAGGGCAGCTGGGGAGGCTACACCTTC. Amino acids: CASSFEGSWGGYTF.

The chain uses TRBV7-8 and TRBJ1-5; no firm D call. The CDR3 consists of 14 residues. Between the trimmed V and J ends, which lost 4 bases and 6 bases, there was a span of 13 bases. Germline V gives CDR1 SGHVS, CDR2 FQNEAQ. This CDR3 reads CASSSASEGQPQHF. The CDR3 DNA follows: TGTGCCAGCAGCTCTGCATCCGAGGGTCAGCCCCAGCATTTT.

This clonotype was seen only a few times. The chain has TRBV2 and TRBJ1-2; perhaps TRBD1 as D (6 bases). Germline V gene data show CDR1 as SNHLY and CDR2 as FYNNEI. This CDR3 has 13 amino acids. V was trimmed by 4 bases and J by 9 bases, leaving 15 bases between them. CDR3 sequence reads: CASSVTGAGSYTF. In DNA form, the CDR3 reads TGTGCCAGCAGTGTAACGGGGGCGGGTAGCTACACCTTC.

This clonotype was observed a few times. The CDR3 spells CASSRWGVNEQFF. CDR3 in DNA: TGTGCCAGCAGTCGGTGGGGGGTTAATGAGCAGTTCTTC. The chain joins TRBV2 to TRBJ2-1, with a tentative D call TRBD2 (6 bases). The germline V and J ends were trimmed by 5 bases and 7 bases, with 12 bases remaining between them. CDR3 length: 13 amino acids. CDR1 is SNHLY and CDR2 is FYNNEI in the germline V gene.

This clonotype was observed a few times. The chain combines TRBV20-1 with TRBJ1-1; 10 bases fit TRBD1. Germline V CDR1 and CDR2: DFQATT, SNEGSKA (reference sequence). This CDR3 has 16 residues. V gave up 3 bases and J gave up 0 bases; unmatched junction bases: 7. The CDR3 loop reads CSARGQGFFLNTEAFF. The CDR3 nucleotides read TGCAGTGCTAGGGGACAGGGGTTTTTTTTGAACACTGAAGCTTTCTTT.

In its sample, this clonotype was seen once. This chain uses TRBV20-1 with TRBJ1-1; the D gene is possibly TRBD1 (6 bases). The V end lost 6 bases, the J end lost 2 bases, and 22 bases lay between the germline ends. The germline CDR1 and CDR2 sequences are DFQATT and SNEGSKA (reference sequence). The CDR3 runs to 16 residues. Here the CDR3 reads CSAKEQGMVGNTEAFF. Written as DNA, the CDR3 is TGCAGTGCAAAAGAGCAGGGGATGGTTGGAAACACTGAAGCTTTCTTT.

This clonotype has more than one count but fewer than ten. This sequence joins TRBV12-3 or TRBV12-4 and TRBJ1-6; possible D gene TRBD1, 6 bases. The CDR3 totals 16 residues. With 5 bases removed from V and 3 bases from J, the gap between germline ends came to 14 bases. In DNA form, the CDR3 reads TGTGCCAGCAGTAACAGGACAGCCTTCTATAATTCACCCCTCCACTTT. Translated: CASSNRTAFYNSPLHF.

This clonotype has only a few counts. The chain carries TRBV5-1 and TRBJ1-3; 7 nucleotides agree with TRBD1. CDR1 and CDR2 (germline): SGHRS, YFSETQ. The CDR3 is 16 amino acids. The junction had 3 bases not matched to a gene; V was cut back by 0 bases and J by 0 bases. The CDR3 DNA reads TGCGCCAGCAGCTTGGCAACAGGGGACTCTGGAAACACCATATATTTT. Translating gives CASSLATGDSGNTIYF.

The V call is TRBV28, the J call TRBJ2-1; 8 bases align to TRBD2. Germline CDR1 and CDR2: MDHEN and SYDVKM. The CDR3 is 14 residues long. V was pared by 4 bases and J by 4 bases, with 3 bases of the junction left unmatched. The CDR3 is CASSSGTRYNEQFF. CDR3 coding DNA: TGTGCCAGCAGTTCCGGGACTAGGTACAATGAGCAGTTCTTC. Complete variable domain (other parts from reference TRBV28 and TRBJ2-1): DVKVTQSSRYLVKRTGEKVFLECVQDMDHENMFWYRQDPGLGLRLIYFSYDVKMKEKGDIPEGYSVSREKKERFSLILESASTNQTSMYLCASSSGTRYNEQFFGPGTRLTVL.

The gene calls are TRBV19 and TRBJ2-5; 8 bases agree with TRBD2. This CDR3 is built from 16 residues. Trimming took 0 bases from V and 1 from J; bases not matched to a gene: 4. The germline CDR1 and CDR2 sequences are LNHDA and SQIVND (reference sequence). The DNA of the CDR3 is TGTGCCAGTAGTATAGAAGGCGGGAGGCCCCAAGAGACCCAGTACTTC. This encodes CASSIEGGRPQETQYF.